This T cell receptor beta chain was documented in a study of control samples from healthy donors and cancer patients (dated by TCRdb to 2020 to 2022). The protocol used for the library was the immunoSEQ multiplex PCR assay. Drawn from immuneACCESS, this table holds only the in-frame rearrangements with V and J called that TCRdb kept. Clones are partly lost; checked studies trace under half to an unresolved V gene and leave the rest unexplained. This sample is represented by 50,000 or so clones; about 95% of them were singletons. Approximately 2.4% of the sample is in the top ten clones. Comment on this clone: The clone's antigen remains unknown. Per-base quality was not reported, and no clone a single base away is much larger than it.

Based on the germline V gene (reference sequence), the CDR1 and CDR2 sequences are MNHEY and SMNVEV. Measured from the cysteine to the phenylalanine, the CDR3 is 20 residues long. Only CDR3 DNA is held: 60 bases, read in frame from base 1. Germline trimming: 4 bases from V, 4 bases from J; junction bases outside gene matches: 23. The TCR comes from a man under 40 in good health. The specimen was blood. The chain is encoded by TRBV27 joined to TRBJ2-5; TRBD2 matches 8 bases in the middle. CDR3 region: CASSYRRGGRAAGERETQYF. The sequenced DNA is TGTGCCAGCAGTTACCGAAGGGGGGGCCGTGCAGCGGGAGAGCGAGAGACCCAGTACTTC.